A single sample gave rise to the 25 T cell receptor beta chains below, sequenced in a study of T cell responses to AZD1222 COVID-19 vaccine. The protocol was immunoSEQ multiplex PCR, while the TCRdb copy is restricted to in-frame clones and leaves out a portion. The table has roughly 100,000 clones, around 94% seen once. The input for sequencing was peripheral blood, taken on day 0 of AZD1222 vaccination. These TCRs come from an adult in good health.

This chain links TRBV2 with TRBJ1-3, with a possible D match to TRBD1 (6 bases). The CDR3 has 15 amino acids. Trimming took 6 bases from V and 0 from J, leaving 12 bases between them. CDR1 is SNHLY, CDR2 FYNNEI, per germline. The DNA of the CDR3 is TGTGCCAGCAGGACGACAGGCGTCTCTGGAAACACCATATATTTT. Amino acids: CASRTTGVSGNTIYF.

The rearrangement links TRBV6-5 to TRBJ1-1, with D hard to call. Germline values: CDR1 MNHEY, CDR2 SVGAGI. The V end lost 1 base, the J end lost 11 bases, and 11 bases lay between the germline ends. CDR3 length equals 12 residues. The CDR3 DNA reads as TGTGCCAGCAGTTACTATGGGATGGAGGCTTTCTTT. Protein: CASSYYGMEAFF.

V usage is TRBV5-1 and J usage is TRBJ2-3; D is unclear. The germline gives CDR1 SGHRS, CDR2 YFSETQ. The CDR3 has 15 amino acids. V was pared by 3 bases and J by 0 bases, with 11 bases between. For the CDR3, the DNA is TGCGCCAGCAGCTCTGGGGTGACTAGCACAGATACGCAGTATTTT. It codes for CASSSGVTSTDTQYF.

Concerning this clone: Other DNA sequences in the sample encode the same CDR3. The chain uses TRBV19 and TRBJ1-5; 11 nucleotides align to TRBD1. Germline trimming cut 4 bases from V and 7 bases from J; bases unmatched to any gene: 3. Per the germline V gene, CDR1 is LNHDA and CDR2 is SQIVND (reference sequence). CDR3 length: 14 residues. CDR3 sequence (DNA): TGTGCCAGTAGTACCGGGACAGGGGGACAGCCCCAGCATTTT. Amino acid sequence: CASSTGTGGQPQHF.

V and J are TRBV29-1 and TRBJ1-1, with D possibly TRBD1 on 5 matching bases. Germline V gene lookup returns CDR1 SQVTM and CDR2 ANQGSEA. The CDR3 has 13 amino acids. Trimming removed 2 bases from V and 2 bases from J, with 9 bases in between. The CDR3 nucleotides read TGCAGCGTTGAATGGACACTCAACACTGAAGCTTTCTTT. Its protein is CSVEWTLNTEAFF.

The chain is built from TRBV6-5 and TRBJ1-2, with D uncertain. This CDR3 has 13 residues. V dropped 0 bases and J dropped 8 bases, with 10 bases sitting between them. CDR1 and CDR2 (germline): MNHEY, SVGAGI. The CDR3 reads CASSYSPRRGYTF. The CDR3, as DNA: TGTGCCAGCAGTTACTCGCCACGCCGCGGCTACACCTTC.

This rearrangement joins TRBV10-3 to TRBJ2-2; 7 nucleotides match TRBD1. This CDR3 comprises 15 residues. Germline trimming cut 3 bases from V and 5 bases from J; bases unmatched to any gene: 6. Germline assignment: CDR1 ENHRY and CDR2 SYGVKD. The CDR3 nucleotides are TGTGCCATCAGTGATGGTAGGGGGCGGACCGGGGAGCTGTTTTTT. Protein sequence: CAISDGRGRTGELFF.

The rearrangement links TRBV6-2 or TRBV6-3 to TRBJ2-7; unclear D gene. The CDR3 runs to 11 residues. V was cut by 4 bases and J by 7 bases, with 8 bases left in between. CDR1 MNHEY and CDR2 SVGEGT come from the germline V gene. CDR3: CASSSPQEQYF. The DNA of the CDR3 is TGTGCCAGCAGTTCTCCCCAAGAGCAGTACTTC.

The rearrangement joins TRBV7-3 to TRBJ2-3, with TRBD2 matching over 12 bases. The CDR3 contains 16 residues. Germline V gene data show CDR1 as SGHTA and CDR2 as FQGTGA. Trimming cost V 5 bases and J 4 bases; bases outside gene matches: 7. The DNA of the CDR3 is TGTGCCAGCAGCCCCTGGACTAGCGGGGCTCCAGATACGCAGTATTTT. Amino acid sequence: CASSPWTSGAPDTQYF.

The chain is built from TRBV11-2 and TRBJ1-6; D may be TRBD1 (6 bases). From germline, CDR1 is SGHAT and CDR2 FQNNGV. The CDR3 length is 16 residues. The V and J ends lost 1 base and 9 bases respectively, with 16 bases between them. The CDR3 region is CASSLGGGARGSPLHF. The CDR3 region has the DNA TGTGCCAGCAGCTTAGGTGGGGGGGCGCGAGGTTCACCCCTCCACTTT.

The rearrangement joins TRBV6-5 to TRBJ1-5; D is perhaps TRBD1 (5 bases). Trimming shortened V by 7 bases and J by 7 bases, and 14 bases separated the two germline ends. The CDR3 extends over 13 amino acids. Germline V gene data show CDR1 as MNHEY and CDR2 as SVGAGI. The CDR3 DNA is TGTGCCAGCACAGGACAAGAGAACCAGCCCCAGCATTTT. Amino acids: CASTGQENQPQHF.

This clone is a singleton in its sample. The chain combines TRBV6-1 with TRBJ1-5; D not certain. This CDR3 spans 14 amino acids. Trimming pared 0 bases from V and 9 bases from J, leaving 12 bases between. CDR1 is MNHNS, CDR2 SASEGT, per germline. DNA of the CDR3: TGTGCCAGCAGTGAAGCACCCATCCCCCGGCCCCAGCATTTT. This codes for CASSEAPIPRPQHF.

The chain uses TRBV27 and TRBJ2-3; unclear D gene. Germline V CDR1 and CDR2: MNHEY, SMNVEV (reference sequence). The CDR3 has 14 residues. V lost 4 bases and J lost 1, with 9 bases in between. CDR3 in amino acids: CASSSSDRTDTQYF. The DNA for the CDR3 is TGTGCCAGCAGTTCCTCAGACCGCACAGATACGCAGTATTTT.

With regard to this clone: Mismatch with germline at one junction end may stem from a read error. V is TRBV27 and J is TRBJ2-7; 9 nucleotides agree with TRBD1. In germline, CDR1 is MNHEY, CDR2 SMNVEV (reference sequence). The CDR3 is 15 amino acids. CDR3 sequence: CASSPTGGLSHEQYF. As DNA, the CDR3 is TGTGCCAGCAGTCCCACAGGGGGCCTCTCCCACGAGCAGTACTTC.

The V call is TRBV24-1, the J call TRBJ2-5, with TRBD2 matching 10 bases. Germline V lookup: CDR1 KGHDR, CDR2 SFDVKD. The CDR3 has 15 residues. Germline trimming cut 5 bases from V and 5 bases from J; bases unmatched to any gene: 7. The CDR3 loop reads CATSVGTSVGETQYF. The CDR3 DNA is TGTGCCACCAGTGTTGGGACTAGCGTGGGGGAGACCCAGTACTTC.

The genes are TRBV6-2 or TRBV6-3 and TRBJ2-2, with TRBD2 matching over 12 bases. The J segment lost 6 bases and the V segment lost 5 bases, leaving 7 bases of the junction unmatched. The CDR3 is 16 amino acids. Germline loops: CDR1 MNHEY, CDR2 SVGEGT. CDR3 amino acids: CASSETSGGFPGELFF. The CDR3 DNA sequence: TGTGCCAGCAGTGAGACTAGCGGGGGATTCCCCGGGGAGCTGTTTTTT.

The chain has TRBV11-2 and TRBJ2-4; TRBD2 matches at 11 bases. The length of the CDR3 is 16 residues. V trimming: 1 base; J trimming: 6 bases; junction bases outside the gene matches: 5. Germline V gene data show CDR1 as SGHAT and CDR2 as FQNNGV. CDR3 in DNA: TGTGCCAGCAGCTTAGGAGGTAGCGGGGGGGCAAACATTCAGTACTTC. This codes for CASSLGGSGGANIQYF.

The rearrangement links TRBV11-2 to TRBJ2-7; the D gene is possibly TRBD2 (5 bases). Germline-derived CDR1 and CDR2 are SGHAT and FQNNGV. Trimming stripped 3 bases from V and 3 bases from J, with 9 bases between. The CDR3 runs 13 residues. This chain's CDR3 is CASSFWGDYEQYF. The CDR3 DNA is TGTGCCAGCAGCTTCTGGGGAGACTACGAGCAGTACTTC.

This clone occurred once. This rearrangement joins TRBV7-9 to TRBJ1-6; no clear D. V was cut by 5 bases and J by 10 bases, with 18 bases left in between. Germline V gene data show CDR1 as SEHNR and CDR2 as FQNEAQ (reference sequence). This CDR3 has 15 amino acids. The CDR3 reads CASSHPSNIGSPLHF. CDR3 DNA: TGTGCCAGCAGCCACCCTTCCAACATAGGGTCACCCCTCCACTTT.

The chain carries TRBV21-1 and TRBJ1-5. TRBV21-1 is a listed pseudogene. The CDR3 spans 21 residues. The CDR3 region is CASSKAAWYGQAVYSNQPQHF. The CDR3 DNA sequence: TGTGCCAGCAGCAAAGCAGCATGGTATGGACAAGCGGTTTATAGCAATCAGCCCCAGCATTTT.

The chain links TRBV14 to TRBJ1-4, with 8 bases that match TRBD1. The CDR3 has 17 residues. Germline trimming cut 4 bases from V and 5 bases from J; bases unmatched to any gene: 12. CDR1 SGHDN and CDR2 FVKESK come from the germline V gene. Written as DNA, the CDR3 is TGTGCCAGCAGCCCCATTTACCTGAGACAGGGGAATGAAAAACTGTTTTTT. The encoded protein is CASSPIYLRQGNEKLFF.

The CDR3 DNA follows: TGTGCCAGCAGTGAAAAACTAGCGGACTCCTACAATGAGCAGTTCTTC. This encodes CASSEKLADSYNEQFF. V and J are TRBV6-1 and TRBJ2-1; TRBD2 agrees at 8 bases. The CDR3 is 16 amino acids. The junction had 3 bases not matched to a gene; V was cut back by 2 bases and J by 0 bases. The germline V gene encodes CDR1 MNHNS and CDR2 SASEGT.

CDR3 region: CASARERRNYGYTF. CDR3 coding DNA: TGTGCCAGCGCTCGAGAGCGGAGAAACTATGGCTACACCTTC. The chain recombines TRBV18 with TRBJ1-2; D is unclear. This CDR3 contains 14 residues. Per germline, CDR1 KGHSH and CDR2 LQKENI. Deletions cut 8 bases from V and 2 bases from J, with 15 bases between.

The rearrangement links TRBV28 to TRBJ2-3; D tentatively fits TRBD1 or TRBD2 (5 bases each). Germline V gene sequence: CDR1 MDHEN, CDR2 SYDVKM. V lost 8 bases to trimming and J lost 2 bases, with 11 bases between them. The CDR3 runs to 13 residues. DNA of the CDR3: TGTGCCAGCTTCGGGGCAGTCACAGATACGCAGTATTTT. It is translated as CASFGAVTDTQYF.

The chain is built from TRBV4-1 and TRBJ2-3; TRBD2 agrees at 11 bases. The CDR3 has 15 residues. Germline CDR1 and CDR2: MGHRA and YSYEKL. V shed 7 bases and J 3 bases; nucleotides not matched to a gene: 6. The chain's CDR3 is CASNPRLAGTDTQYF. CDR3 DNA sequence: TGCGCCAGCAACCCCCGACTAGCGGGAACAGATACGCAGTATTTT.